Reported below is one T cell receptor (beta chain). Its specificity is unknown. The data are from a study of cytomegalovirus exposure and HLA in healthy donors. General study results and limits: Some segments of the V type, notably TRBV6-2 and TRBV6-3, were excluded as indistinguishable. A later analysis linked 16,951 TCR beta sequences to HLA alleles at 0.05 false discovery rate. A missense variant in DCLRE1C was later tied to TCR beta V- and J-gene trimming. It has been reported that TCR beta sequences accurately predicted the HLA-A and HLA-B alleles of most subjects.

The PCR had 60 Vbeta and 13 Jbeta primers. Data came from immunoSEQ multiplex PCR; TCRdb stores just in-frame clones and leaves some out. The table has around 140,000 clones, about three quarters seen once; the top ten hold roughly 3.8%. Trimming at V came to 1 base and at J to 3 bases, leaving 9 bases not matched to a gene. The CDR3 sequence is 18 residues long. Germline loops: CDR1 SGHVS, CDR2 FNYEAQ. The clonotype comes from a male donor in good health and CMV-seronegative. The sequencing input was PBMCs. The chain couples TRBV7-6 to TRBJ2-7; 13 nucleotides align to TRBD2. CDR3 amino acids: CASSLVRGLAGSYYEQYF. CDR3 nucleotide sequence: TGTGCCAGCAGCTTAGTTCGGGGACTAGCGGGATCTTACTACGAGCAGTACTTC.